A selection of T cell receptor beta chains follows, all from one sample in a study of radiation and T cells in renal cell carcinoma. Repertoires were generated with immunoSEQ multiplex PCR, while TCRdb's copy carries only in-frame clones and drops some. The sample records 70,000 to 100,000 clones, around 85% being singletons. Sequenced material: blood, taken from a patient whose treatment included radiotherapy and nephrectomy. The receptors stem from a woman in her forties or fifties with renal cell carcinoma. Each CDR3 is given with its conserved first and last residue. Fields, in order: clone size, D gene, V gene, J gene, CDR3 DNA, CDR3 protein. D genes are given only for firm matches. Clone size, where shown, is once, few, many, or a class for clones that have expanded.

>NA|NA|TRBV14|TRBJ2-7
TGTGCCAGCAGCCAAGAACATAGGACTCCGCAATACGAGCAGTACTTC
CASSQEHRTPQYEQYF
>NA|TRBD1|TRBV9|TRBJ2-7
TGTGCCAGCAGCGTCGGGACAGGGCCACATTCACGCTACGAGCAGTACTTC
CASSVGTGPHSRYEQYF
>NA|NA|TRBV19|TRBJ2-2
TGTGCCAGTAGTGTCGAGGAAGGGGGGTGGTTTGCGAACACCGGGGAGCTGTTTTTT
CASSVEEGGWFANTGELFF
>NA|NA|TRBV10-2|TRBJ2-1
TGCGCCAGCAGTGGGGGTAGGGGGGCGGATGAGCAGTTCTTC
CASSGGRGADEQFF
>NA|TRBD1|TRBV19|TRBJ2-5
TGTGCCAGTAGTATGGGGGACAGCAACCAAGAGACCCAGTACTTC
CASSMGDSNQETQYF
>NA|NA|TRBV9|TRBJ2-7
TGTGCCAGCAGCGTCACGGGCAGGCCCAACCCCGGGGAGCAGTACTTC
CASSVTGRPNPGEQYF
>once|NA|TRBV19|TRBJ2-1
TGTGCCAGTAGTATAACCAGCAATGAGCAGTTCTTC
CASSITSNEQFF
>NA|NA|TRBV19|TRBJ2-5
TGTGCCAGCCGTGGGGCTAGTGCCCTCCAAGAGACCCAGTACTTC
CASRGASALQETQYF
>few|TRBD1|TRBV10-1|TRBJ1-4
TGCGCCAGCCAAGGGACAGGGAATGAAAAACTGTTTTTT
CASQGTGNEKLFF
>NA|NA|TRBV5-6|TRBJ1-5
TGTGCCAGCAGCTTGGCTGGGGGCAATCAGCCCCAGCATTTT
CASSLAGGNQPQHF